This entry describes one T cell receptor (beta chain). Its target is not known. The record originates from a study of persistence of HIV-infected CD4 T cells. On the study more broadly: Two participants gave one leukapheresis sample; others gave up to roughly 180 mL blood repeatedly.

This was the immunoSEQ version 4 assay in survey mode. Libraries were prepared by immunoSEQ multiplex PCR; TCRdb keeps only in-frame clonotypes and omits some of them. Among 35,000 to 50,000 clones listed, more than 85% were seen once. CDR3 length equals 16 residues. Per the germline V gene, CDR1 is LNHNV and CDR2 is YYDKDF (reference sequence). Trimming removed 1 base at V and 2 bases at J, with 12 bases between. Nonspecific anti-CD3/anti-CD28 bead stimulation represents the broad CD4+ T cell repertoire. Responding CD4+ T cells were sorted by upregulation of both CD40 ligand and CD69. PBMCs were depleted of CD8+ T cells before stimulation.

This chain connects TRBV15 to TRBJ1-3, with unresolved D. The source is an adult man with HIV who was CMV-seropositive. This specimen was CD4+ T cells sorted from PBMCs after approximately 20-hour stimulation, taken from a patient who received antiretroviral therapy. The CDR3 loop reads CATSRGRRVPGNTIYF. Written as DNA, the CDR3 is TGTGCCACCAGCAGAGGGAGGAGGGTACCTGGAAACACCATATATTTT. Together with reference TRBV15 and TRBJ1-3, the CDR3 gives the full variable domain: DAMVIQNPRYQVTQFGKPVTLSCSQTLNHNVMYWYQQKSSQAPKLLFHYYDKDFNNEADTPDNFQSRRPNTSFCFLDIRSPGLGDTAMYLCATSRGRRVPGNTIYFGEGSWLTVV.